The TCR beta chain under discussion was sequenced for a study of T cell responses to AZD1222 COVID-19 vaccine. Broader study findings: Females outnumbered males among donors, who were mostly white British; clonal diversity was possibly underestimated. Seropositive AZD1222 recipients at baseline numbered only five or six.

Trimming pared 5 bases from V and 4 bases from J, leaving 11 bases between. Germline CDR1 SGHAT, CDR2 FQNNGV. The CDR3 runs 13 residues. On this clone itself: Its antigen remains unidentified.

Assay used: immunoSEQ multiplex PCR; TCRdb lists only in-frame clones, some missing. Among around 100,000 clones, roughly 86% were seen once, and the ten largest hold 4% to 4.5%. This clonotype was sampled from an adult in good health. The rearrangement uses TRBV11-2 and TRBJ1-1; D may be TRBD1 (5 bases). Specimen: peripheral blood, collected on day 0 of MenACWY control vaccination. CDR3 protein: CASSHGGSTEAFF. DNA of the CDR3: TGTGCCAGCAGCCATGGGGGGAGCACTGAAGCTTTCTTT.